This T cell receptor (beta chain) was retrieved from a study of blood T cell repertoires in COVID-19. Looking at the study overall: The study drew acute and convalescent COVID-19 samples from the United States, Italy and Spain. PBMCs, B-cell-depleted T cells, or T cells were the source of the cDNA or gDNA that made up the material.

Per the original data handling: From reference gene primer amplification, estimates of nucleated cell counts were derived. Sequencing used immunoSEQ multiplex PCR; TCRdb keeps in-frame clones, though not all of them. V and J calls and clone size are copied from that table; D and trimming were computed from the DNA. The data contain about 170,000 clones, around nine tenths of them seen just once; the ten biggest clones take up approximately 4%. The CDR3 spans 21 residues. The J segment lost 0 bases and the V segment lost 2 bases, leaving 14 bases of the junction unmatched. CDR1 is SGHDN, CDR2 FVKESK, per germline.

The chain is built from TRBV14 and TRBJ2-1, with 12 bases aligning to TRBD2. The sequence was obtained from a man younger than 35 with active or convalescent COVID-19. Sequences were obtained from peripheral blood. The CDR3 loop is CASSQRTGTSGFPSSYNEQFF. CDR3 DNA: TGTGCCAGCAGCCAAAGGACGGGGACTAGCGGGTTCCCTAGCTCCTACAATGAGCAGTTCTTC.